Each of the 9 T cell receptor beta chains below was sequenced from the same sample in a study of beta chain features in type 1 diabetes. cDNA synthesis used the whole RNA isolate, giving expressed TCRB sequences. Libraries were prepared by immunoSEQ multiplex PCR; TCRdb keeps only in-frame clonotypes and omits some of them. The table has 130,000 to 150,000 clones, about 10% seen once. Sequencing was carried out using naive CD4+ T cells from blood. These TCRs come from a man between 18 and 35 years old in good health.

The chain employs TRBV5-5 and TRBJ1-2; D unresolved. This CDR3 spans 14 amino acids. The germline V and J ends were trimmed by 4 bases and 8 bases, with 18 bases remaining between them. Germline-derived CDR1 and CDR2 are SGHKS and YYEKEE (reference sequence). Here the CDR3 reads CASSPLAGIAGYTF. The CDR3 DNA is TGTGCCAGCAGCCCCCTGGCCGGGATCGCGGGCTACACCTTC.

This rearrangement joins TRBV30 to TRBJ1-5; D not resolved. The germline V gene has CDR1 GTSNPN and CDR2 SVGIG (reference sequence). Trimming took 0 bases from V and 4 from J, leaving 13 bases between them. The CDR3 runs 15 residues. In nucleotides, the CDR3 is TGTGCCTGGAGTGTACGAGGAGATGGAAATCAGCCCCAGCATTTT. Amino acids: CAWSVRGDGNQPQHF.

This clone was observed a few times. The J gene is TRBJ1-6, the V gene TRBV5-1; a possible D gene is TRBD1 (6 bases). The length of the CDR3 is 14 residues. Germline V lookup: CDR1 SGHRS, CDR2 YFSETQ. V shed 2 bases and J shed 6 bases, with 9 bases lying between them. The CDR3 sequence is CASSFGDINSPLHF. CDR3 in DNA: TGCGCCAGCAGCTTTGGGGACATTAATTCACCCCTCCACTTT.

The chain is built from TRBV4-2 and TRBJ1-1; D is perhaps TRBD1 (6 bases). V lost 0 bases and J lost 4, with 12 bases in between. CDR3 size: 15 residues. The germline V gene has CDR1 LGHNA and CDR2 YNFKEQ. This CDR3 reads CASSQDSGEGTEAFF. CDR3 bases: TGTGCCAGCAGCCAAGACTCAGGGGAGGGCACTGAAGCTTTCTTT.

This sequence joins TRBV7-9 and TRBJ2-5; D possibly corresponds to TRBD1 (6 bases). The CDR3 sequence is 18 residues long. CDR1 is SEHNR, CDR2 FQNEAQ, per germline (reference sequence). V dropped 1 base and J dropped 2 bases, with 20 bases sitting between them. The CDR3 protein is CASSLGRVRAGAQETQYF. Here the CDR3 DNA reads TGTGCCAGCAGCTTAGGGCGCGTTAGGGCAGGGGCTCAAGAGACCCAGTACTTC.

The rearrangement links TRBV10-3 to TRBJ2-7; 10 bases line up with TRBD1. V was clipped by 7 bases and J by 8 bases; unmatched bases: 23. CDR1 is ENHRY, CDR2 SYGVKD, per germline. This CDR3 has 18 amino acids. The CDR3 sequence: CAITRDRGGSGAKGQQYF. For the CDR3, the DNA is TGTGCCATCACCCGGGACAGGGGAGGCAGCGGGGCTAAGGGGCAGCAGTACTTC.

This clone was picked up a small number of times. The chain employs TRBV30 and TRBJ2-6; 7 nucleotides agree with TRBD2. CDR3 length: 19 amino acids. CDR1 is GTSNPN and CDR2 is SVGIG in the germline V gene (reference sequence). The J segment lost 1 base and the V segment lost 0 bases, leaving 12 bases of the junction unmatched. This CDR3 is CAWSVTRESALSGANVLTF. The CDR3 DNA sequence: TGTGCCTGGAGTGTAACGCGGGAGTCAGCCCTATCTGGGGCCAACGTCCTGACTTTC.

A word on this clone: It is likely a read error, because the conserved phenylalanine at the end of the CDR3 is missing. No DNA is shown, since the ends of the CDR3 on it are uncertain; the CDR3 is the one TCRdb lists. This sequence joins TRBV10-2 and TRBJ1-4; the D segment call TRBD1 is taken from the table without a DNA check. The CDR3 spans 10 residues, counting both ends. Germline CDR1 WSHSY, CDR2 SAAADI. CDR3 loop: CASSAQVLLA.

This chain connects TRBV2 to TRBJ2-7; 7 bases agree with TRBD2. The junction had 7 bases not matched to a gene; V was cut back by 6 bases and J by 2 bases. Germline assignment: CDR1 SNHLY and CDR2 FYNNEI. The CDR3 spans 14 residues. This chain's CDR3 is CASRQDGTTYEQYF. Here the CDR3 DNA reads TGTGCCAGCAGACAGGACGGGACTACCTACGAGCAGTACTTC.